The present T cell receptor (beta chain) was sequenced within a study of radiation and T cells in renal cell carcinoma. Time point indicated: baseline pretreatment blood. Treatment in this sample: 15 Gy SBRT to primary tumor, nephrectomy 4 weeks later. The length of the CDR3 is 15 residues. The junction had 2 bases not matched to a gene; V was cut back by 3 bases and J by 1 base. Germline V gene data show CDR1 as LNHDA and CDR2 as SQIVND (reference sequence). In its sample, this clone was seen a few times. Here immunoSEQ multiplex PCR was the method, and the copy in TCRdb shows in-frame clones only, minus some. The table has some 150,000 clones, 88% seen once.

The material sequenced was blood, taken from a patient whose treatment included radiotherapy and nephrectomy. The origin of this receptor is a woman in her 50s with renal cell carcinoma. This rearrangement joins TRBV19 to TRBJ1-5, with TRBD1 matching over 8 bases. The CDR3 DNA reads as TGTGCCAGTAGTATGTGGACAGGGAGCAATCAGCCCCAGCATTTT. Translated: CASSMWTGSNQPQHF.